This T cell receptor beta chain was observed in a study of blood T cells in healthy people across ages. Trimming shortened V by 5 bases and J by 4 bases, and 17 bases separated the two germline ends. The CDR3 extends over 16 amino acids. The authors ran a second PCR of about 7 to 12 cycles using a sample-barcoded 5' primer and a J-beta primer mix. TCRdb used MiXCR to reprocess the 5' RACE reads, holding one entry per CDR3 protein. The sample has around 1,800,000 distinct CDR3 sequences; about two fifths are singletons. J is TRBJ2-2 and V is TRBV12-3 or TRBV12-4; no firm D call. The specimen was blood. The sequence came from a human donor in good health. CDR3 bases: TGTGCCAGCAGTCCCATCTCACGGTTCTTCACCGGGGAGCTGTTTTTT. Protein sequence: CASSPISRFFTGELFF.